This entry features one TCR beta chain sequence. Antigen: not known. This record belongs to a study of blood T cells in healthy people across ages. Notes on the study in general: It was the long-lived donors that had more naive CD4+ cells and higher diversity than aged donors.

Combining a sample-barcoded 5' primer with a J-beta primer mix, a second PCR ran for roughly 7 to 12 cycles. TCRdb fed the 5' RACE reads into MiXCR, producing one record per CDR3 protein. The data show hundreds of thousands of distinct CDR3 sequences, with over 25% seen just once and approximately 4% held by the top ten. The CDR3 is 16 residues long. Germline CDR1 and CDR2: SQVTM and ANQGSEA. Trimming removed 2 bases from V and 4 bases from J; junction bases left unmatched: 13. A further study also used this sample, focusing on T cells of mothers and their children.

Sequencing was carried out using blood. The chain recombines TRBV29-1 with TRBJ2-5; 7 bases fit TRBD1. This TCR derives from a boy younger than 10 in good health. CDR3 loop: CSVESPGQPRGETQYF. Written as DNA, the CDR3 is TGCAGCGTTGAATCGCCGGGACAGCCCCGTGGAGAGACCCAGTACTTC.